This TCR beta chain comes out of a study of human T cells and chemical hapten exposure. Looking at the study overall: Mostly female, the patients presented with alopecia areata, totalis or universalis. Per-sample TCR yield variation was attributed mainly to small pooled library volume differences. Study results and caveats: TCRs exceeding a frequency of 1 in 1000 stayed unchanged under DPC sensitization.

This clonotype was recorded a few times. Its antigen is currently unknown. Trimming removed 3 bases from V and 2 bases from J; junction bases left unmatched: 7. This CDR3 spans 15 amino acids. TCRdb fed the RACE reads into MiXCR, producing one record per CDR3 protein. The sample carries a few hundred thousand distinct CDR3 sequences, around 6% recorded once. Time point in this sample: patch test 2, 6 weeks after DPC sensitization. Treatment reported: therapeutic diphenylcyclopropenone sensitization with weekly scalp DPC. Specimen: whole blood, collected in connection with sensitization to the hapten diphenylcyclopropenone (DPC). The V gene is TRBV12-3 or TRBV12-4, the J gene TRBJ2-7; 7 bases match TRBD2. This clonotype was obtained from a woman aged 18-29 years with alopecia areata. Some clones in this sample may be carry-over from other donors' samples. CDR3 sequence (DNA): TGTGCCAGCAGTTTCCGGCGGGGGTTAGCCTACGAGCAGTACTTC. This sequence encodes CASSFRRGLAYEQYF.